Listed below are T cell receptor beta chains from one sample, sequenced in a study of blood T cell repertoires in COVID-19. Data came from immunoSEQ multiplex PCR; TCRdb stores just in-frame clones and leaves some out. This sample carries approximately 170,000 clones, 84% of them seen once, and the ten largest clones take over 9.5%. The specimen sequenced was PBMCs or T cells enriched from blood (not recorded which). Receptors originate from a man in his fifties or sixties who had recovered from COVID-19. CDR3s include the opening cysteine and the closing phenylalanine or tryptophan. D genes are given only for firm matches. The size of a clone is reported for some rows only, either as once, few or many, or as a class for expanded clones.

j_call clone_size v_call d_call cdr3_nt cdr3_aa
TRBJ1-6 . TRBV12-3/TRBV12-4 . TGTGCCAGCAGTCCCGCCCGGGTCCTACCCCTCCACTTT CASSPARVLPLHF
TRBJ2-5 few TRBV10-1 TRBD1 TGCGCCAGCAGTCATGGCAGGGGGCCACAGCAAGAGACCCAGTACTTC CASSHGRGPQQETQYF
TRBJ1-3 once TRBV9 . TGTGCCAGCAGCGTAGTGGGGGCGTCTGGAAACACCATATATTTT CASSVVGASGNTIYF
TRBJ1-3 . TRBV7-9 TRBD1 TGTGCCAGCAGCCGCCCTGGACAGGGGGCAGGAAACACCATATATTTT CASSRPGQGAGNTIYF
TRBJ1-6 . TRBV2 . TGTGCCAGCAGTTTCCGGGATAATTCACCCCTCCACTTT CASSFRDNSPLHF
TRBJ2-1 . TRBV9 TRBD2 TGTGCCAGCAGCTTCCTAGCGGGGGGGCCTATAAATGAGCAGTTCTTC CASSFLAGGPINEQFF
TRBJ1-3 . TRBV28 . TGTGCCAGCAGTGGGGGGGGATGGAAGTCTTCTGGAAACACCATATATTTT CASSGGGWKSSGNTIYF
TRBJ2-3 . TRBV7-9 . TGTGCCAGCAACCGAGGGGGGGCAGATACGCAGTATTTT CASNRGGADTQYF
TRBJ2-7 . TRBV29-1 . TGCAGCGTCGCCGGGGACTACGAGCAGTACTTC CSVAGDYEQYF
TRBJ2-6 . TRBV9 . TGTGCCAGCAGCGTAGTTGGGGCAACTGGGGCCAACGTCCTGACTTTC CASSVVGATGANVLTF
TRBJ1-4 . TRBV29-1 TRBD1 TGCAGCGTTGGGCAGGGGGGTGAAAAACTGTTTTTT CSVGQGGEKLFF
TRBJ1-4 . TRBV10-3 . TGTGCCATCAGTTCAGGGAGGGCAACTAATGAAAAACTGTTTTTT CAISSGRATNEKLFF
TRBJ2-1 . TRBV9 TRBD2 TGTGCCAGCAGCGCCTACAGCGGGGGGGCTTACAATGAGCAGTTCTTC CASSAYSGGAYNEQFF
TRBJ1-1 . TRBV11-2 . TGTGCCAGCAGCTTTGGCTCCAGGGTCGGCACTGAAGCTTTCTTT CASSFGSRVGTEAFF
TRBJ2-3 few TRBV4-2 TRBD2 TGTGCCAGCGGCGAGCCCACCCTAGCGGCTAGCACAGATACGCAGTATTTT CASGEPTLAASTDTQYF
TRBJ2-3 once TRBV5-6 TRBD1 TGTGCCAGCAGCCTAATACGGACAGGGGTCTCAGGGGATACGCAGTATTTT CASSLIRTGVSGDTQYF
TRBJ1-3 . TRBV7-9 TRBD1 TGTGCCACCGGGACAGGGGCTGGAAACACCATATATTTT CATGTGAGNTIYF
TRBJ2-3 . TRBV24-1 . TGTGCCACCGCGCCCCGGAGTGGCCCAGATACGCAGTATTTT CATAPRSGPDTQYF
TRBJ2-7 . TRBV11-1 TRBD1 TGTGCCAGCAGCCCTCAGGGGGCTTTGGACTACGAGCAGTACTTC CASSPQGALDYEQYF
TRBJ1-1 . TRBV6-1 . TGTGCCAGCAGTGAATGGGGGGGCTCAGGGGTCCGGGAAGCTTTCTTT CASSEWGGSGVREAFF
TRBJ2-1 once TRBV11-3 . TGTGCCAGCAGCTTTGTCGGAGGGGTTAATGAGCAGTTCTTC CASSFVGGVNEQFF
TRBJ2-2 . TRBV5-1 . TGCGCCAGCAGCTTGGGACAGCTCCCCGGGGAGCTGTTTTTT CASSLGQLPGELFF
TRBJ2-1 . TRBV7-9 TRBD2 TGTGCCAGCAGCCACGCGGGACTTAATAGCGGGGGATACAATGAGCAGTTCTTC CASSHAGLNSGGYNEQFF
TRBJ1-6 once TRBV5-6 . TGTGCCAGCAGCTTGGGCGGAGATTCACCCCTCCACTTT CASSLGGDSPLHF
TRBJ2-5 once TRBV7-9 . TGTGCCAGCAGCGACCGGAGGGAGCTGGAGACCCAGTACTTC CASSDRRELETQYF
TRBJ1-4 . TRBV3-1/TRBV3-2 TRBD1 TGTGCCAGCAGCCAAAGACAGGGAAAACTGTTTTTT CASSQRQGKLFF
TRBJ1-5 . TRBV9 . TGTGCCAGCAGCCCCCACCTGGAACAGGGAGTTGGGCCCCAGCATTTT CASSPHLEQGVGPQHF
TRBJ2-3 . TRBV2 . TGTGCCAGCAGTGAAGATGGAGGCCTATACACAGATACGCAGTATTTT CASSEDGGLYTDTQYF
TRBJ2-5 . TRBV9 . TGTGCCAGCAGCGCGCGGGAAGGAGCTAGTAGTGAGACCCAGTACTTC CASSAREGASSETQYF
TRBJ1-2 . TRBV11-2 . TGTGCCAGCAGCTACCCGGGTCGAAGCTCTAACTATGGCTACACCTTC CASSYPGRSSNYGYTF
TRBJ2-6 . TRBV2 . TGTGCCAGCAGGTTGGAGGGCTCTGGGGCCAACGTCCTGACTTTC CASRLEGSGANVLTF
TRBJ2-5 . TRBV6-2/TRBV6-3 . TGTGCCAGCAGTTCGGGGGGCGCCCGAGCCCAGTACTTC CASSSGGARAQYF
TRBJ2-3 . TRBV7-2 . TGTGCCAGCAGCCCCCGGGGGAGCACAGATACGCAGTATTTT CASSPRGSTDTQYF
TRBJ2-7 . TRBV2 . TGTGCCAGCAGTATCCTCCACGAGCAGTACTTC CASSILHEQYF
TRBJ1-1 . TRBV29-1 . TGCAGCGCACCTATTCTTGGGGCTACTGAAGCTTTCTTT CSAPILGATEAFF
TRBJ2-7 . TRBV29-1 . TGCAGCGTTATCCTCGGGGAGCAGTACTTC CSVILGEQYF
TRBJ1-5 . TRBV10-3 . TGTGCCATCTCCCCCAACAATCAGCCCCAGCATTTT CAISPNNQPQHF
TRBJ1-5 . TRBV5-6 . TGTGCCAGCAGCTCCGGGGTCAATCAGCCCCAGCATTTT CASSSGVNQPQHF
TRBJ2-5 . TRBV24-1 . TGTGCCCTCACGGGGAAACAAGAGACCCAGTACTTC CALTGKQETQYF
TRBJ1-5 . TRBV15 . TGTGCCACCAGCAGGACTAATGACGGTCAGCCCCAGCATTTT CATSRTNDGQPQHF